The 4 T cell receptor beta chains listed next were all sequenced from one sample in a study of tumor-infiltrating lymphocytes in primary liver carcinoma. With a constant-region primer, TCR beta cDNA was made from roughly 500 ng of total RNA. The TCR beta library was amplified through three nested multiplex PCR rounds in a modified ARM-PCR procedure. TRBV1-TRBV30 forward primers paired with a C-beta reverse primer were used in the first two PCR rounds, which ran approximately 10 cycles each. TCRdb fed the multiplex PCR reads into MiXCR, producing one record per CDR3 protein. The profile shows about 100,000 distinct CDR3 sequences, about 63% of them singletons. Joint extraction of RNA and DNA used about 17-33 mg of bulk tissue that was unsorted. Material: liver tumor tissue from sampling region 2. Documented subset: tumor region T2, inferior pole. The source of these receptors is a woman aged 55-69 years with primary liver carcinoma and hepatitis B virus infection.

In its sample, this clonotype was seen once. Here the CDR3 omits its conserved ending phenylalanine or tryptophan, so a read error is the likely source. The gene calls are TRBV11-2 and TRBJ2-2; D call uncertain. CDR1 is SGHAT, CDR2 FQNNGV, per germline. CDR3 length: 15 amino acids. In DNA, the CDR3 is TGTGTCAGCAACCCTCCGCAAGGACCGACTGGGGAGCTGTTTCTT. Its protein is CVSNPPQGPTGELFL.

This clonotype came up many times. CDR3 DNA sequence: TGCAGCGCGACCCGGGACAGGGGGCGAGATACGCAGTATTTT. This gives the protein CSATRDRGRDTQYF. The gene calls are TRBV29-1 and TRBJ2-3; 12 nucleotides align to TRBD1. This CDR3 contains 14 residues. After removal of 7 bases from V and 5 bases from J, the junction contained 7 bases not matched to a gene. Germline loops: CDR1 SQVTM, CDR2 ANQGSEA.

This clonotype was seen a few times. A read error is possible here, since a much larger clone lies one base away. As the CDR3 is not closed by the conserved phenylalanine or tryptophan, this likely results from a read error. The chain carries TRBV28 and TRBJ2-1; D uncertain. V shed 3 bases and J shed 0 bases, with 6 bases lying between them. Germline CDR1 and CDR2: MDHEN and SYDVKM. This CDR3 is built from 14 residues. The CDR3: CASSLASSYNEQFL. Here the CDR3 DNA reads TGTGCCAGCAGTTTGGCGAGCTCCTACAATGAGCAGTTCTTA.

V usage is TRBV7-7 and J usage is TRBJ2-3, with D possibly matching TRBD1 (7 bases). There are 16 residues in the CDR3. The germline gives CDR1 SSHAT, CDR2 FNYEAQ (reference sequence). In nucleotides, the CDR3 is TGTGCTAGCCGCCGGTTGCAGGGGGGTGGCACAGATACGCAGTATTTT. Translating it yields CASRRLQGGGTDTQYF.